This T cell receptor (beta chain) was obtained from a study of blood T cell repertoires in COVID-19. Turning to the study itself: The cDNA or gDNA used as material had been derived from T cells, B-cell-depleted T cells, or PBMCs.

In germline, CDR1 is MNHEY, CDR2 SVGAGI. Trimming removed 2 bases at V and 2 bases at J, with 7 bases between. This CDR3 has 14 residues. This clone appeared a single time. Those enrolled, adults aged roughly 18 to 95 years, came from some 23 US areas. Recovered participants had two consecutive negative NP/OP PCR tests, healthcare professional clearance, or symptom resolution. In the original analysis: It was from reference gene primer amplification that nucleated cell counts were estimated. Produced via immunoSEQ multiplex PCR; TCRdb's table is partial and in-frame only. D and trimming were read from the DNA, whereas the V and J calls and clone size are those reported in that table. The sample lists approximately 360,000 clones; around 83% were seen once.

The TCR comes from a woman between 45 and 60 years old who had recovered from COVID-19. The chain carries TRBV6-5 and TRBJ1-5; no clear D gene. The sequencing sample was made of PBMCs or T cells enriched from blood (not recorded which). The chain's CDR3 is CASSYRSGNQPQHF. The CDR3 DNA is TGTGCCAGCAGTTACAGGAGCGGCAATCAGCCCCAGCATTTT.